This T cell receptor (beta chain) was sequenced during a study of breast tumors, draining lymph nodes, adjacent tissues. This clonotype was observed many times. What it binds is not known. Each CDR3 protein is one row after TCRdb ran MiXCR on the multiplex PCR reads. This table has tens of thousands of distinct CDR3 sequences, approximately 57% appearing once. Regarding the study as a whole: Tumor repertoires ranked between lymph nodes and nontumor tissue in diversity, with V and J gene preferences. Findings are consistent with lymph node origin and intratumoral expansion of most tumor T cells.

The receptor was isolated from a female donor with breast cancer. Some clones in this sample may be carry-over from other donors' samples. Sequenced input: breast tumor tissue.

The CDR3: CASSTLRRTDTQYF. DNA of the CDR3: TGTGCCAGTAGTACCCTCCGCCGAACAGATACGCAGTATTTT. The rearrangement joins TRBV19 to TRBJ2-3; D unresolved. Between the trimmed V and J ends, which lost 4 bases and 3 bases, there was a span of 11 bases. The CDR3 has 14 residues. CDR1 and CDR2 from the germline V gene are LNHDA and SQIVND (reference sequence).